Listed below are T cell receptor beta chains from one sample, sequenced in a study of cytotoxic CD8 clonotypes in ibrutinib-treated CLL. Clones were read by immunoSEQ multiplex PCR, and TCRdb kept only the in-frame ones, dropping some. The sample includes about 80,000 clones, 75% to 85% of them seen just once. The sample here was PBMCs, taken after 12 months of ibrutinib treatment. Every receptor here comes from a human donor with chronic lymphocytic leukemia. The CDR3 runs from the conserved cysteine through the conserved F or W. D genes are given only for firm matches. Clone size is shown for a subset of rows, as once, few, many or a class of expanded clone.

>TRBV19|TRBJ1-2|NA|NA
CASSASGRGYGYTF
TGTGCCAGTAGTGCGTCAGGCCGCGGCTATGGCTACACCTTC
>TRBV5-5|TRBJ2-7|NA|many
CASSSQGTASYEQYF
TGTGCCAGCAGCTCGCAGGGTACCGCCTCCTACGAGCAGTACTTC
>TRBV9|TRBJ2-2|NA|NA
CASSPRTLNTGELFF
TGTGCCAGCAGCCCTAGGACCCTGAACACCGGGGAGCTGTTTTTT
>TRBV5-1|TRBJ1-4|NA|NA
CASSLRGQTRRTNEKLFF
TGCGCCAGCAGCTTGAGAGGACAGACGAGGAGGACTAATGAAAAACTGTTTTTT
>TRBV5-1|TRBJ1-2|NA|NA
CASTPGASINYGYTF
TGCGCCAGCACTCCTGGGGCATCTATTAACTATGGCTACACCTTC
>TRBV19|TRBJ2-7|TRBD1|NA
CASRRQGSSYEQYF
TGTGCCAGTAGGAGACAGGGGAGCTCCTACGAGCAGTACTTC
>TRBV7-2|TRBJ2-1|NA|NA
CASSLESEGTHEQFF
TGTGCCAGCAGCTTAGAGTCGGAGGGGACCCATGAGCAGTTCTTC
>TRBV6-1|TRBJ1-6|NA|few
CASSEGGAGDSPLHF
TGTGCCAGCAGTGAAGGGGGGGCAGGGGATTCACCCCTCCACTTT
>TRBV28|TRBJ2-3|NA|NA
CASSVAADTQYF
TGTGCCAGCAGTGTTGCCGCGGATACGCAGTATTTT
>TRBV10-3|TRBJ2-7|TRBD2|NA
CAISHLAGAAEQYF
TGTGCCATCAGCCACCTAGCGGGAGCGGCCGAGCAGTACTTC
>TRBV28|TRBJ2-7|TRBD1|NA
CASRRTTGAPYEQYF
TGTGCCAGCAGGCGCACGACAGGGGCCCCCTACGAGCAGTACTTC
>TRBV2|TRBJ1-4|NA|NA
CASILSAAGEKLFF
TGTGCCAGCATCTTGTCGGCAGCGGGTGAAAAACTGTTTTTT
>TRBV30|TRBJ1-1|NA|NA
CAWQSRTARQAFF
TGTGCCTGGCAGAGCCGGACGGCCAGACAAGCTTTCTTT
>TRBV25-1|TRBJ1-1|NA|few
CASSTGTAKAFF
TGTGCCAGCAGCACCGGGACGGCAAAAGCTTTCTTT
>TRBV6-1|TRBJ1-2|TRBD1|NA
CASGGGAGYTF
TGTGCCAGCGGAGGGGGCGCGGGCTACACCTTC
>TRBV9|TRBJ2-7|NA|once
CASSGASSEQYF
TGTGCCAGCAGCGGGGCTTCGAGCGAGCAGTACTTC
>TRBV19|TRBJ2-1|TRBD2|NA
CASSIGVGGPVEQFF
TGTGCCAGTAGTATCGGGGTGGGAGGGCCGGTTGAGCAGTTCTTC
>TRBV10-3|TRBJ1-3|TRBD1|few
CATSDRSSGNTIYF
TGTGCCACCTCGGACAGGAGCTCTGGAAACACCATATATTTT
>TRBV30|TRBJ1-1|NA|NA
CAWSWGGGEGTEAFF
TGTGCCTGGAGCTGGGGAGGAGGGGAAGGGACTGAAGCTTTCTTT
>TRBV7-3|TRBJ1-5|NA|NA
CASSPPGVGGWQPQHF
TGTGCCAGCAGCCCCCCAGGGGTGGGGGGTTGGCAGCCCCAGCATTTT
>TRBV5-1|TRBJ1-2|NA|NA
CASSGDSLYGYTF
TGCGCCAGCAGCGGAGACAGTCTCTATGGCTACACCTTC
>TRBV6-5|TRBJ1-3|TRBD1|NA
CASSRGGGNTIYF
TGTGCCTCCTCCAGGGGGGGTGGAAACACCATATATTTT
>TRBV10-3|TRBJ2-2|NA|NA
CAISEPGVETNTGELFF
TGTGCCATCAGTGAGCCGGGGGTGGAGACGAACACCGGGGAGCTGTTTTTT
>TRBV4-3|TRBJ1-2|NA|NA
CASSQVLAGRGYTF
TGCGCCAGCAGCCAAGTCCTGGCGGGCCGGGGCTACACCTTC
>TRBV20-1|TRBJ2-5|NA|NA
CSQENQETQYF
TGCAGCCAGGAAAACCAAGAGACCCAGTACTTC
>TRBV7-6|TRBJ2-7|TRBD2|NA
CASSAGLAEAYEQYF
TGTGCCAGCAGCGCCGGACTAGCGGAAGCCTACGAGCAGTACTTC
>TRBV10-3|TRBJ1-2|TRBD1|NA
CAISEGDRAYGYTF
TGTGCCATCAGTGAGGGGGACAGGGCCTATGGCTACACCTTC